This TCR beta chain is drawn from a study of blood T cell repertoires in COVID-19. Turning to the study itself: Sample material is recorded as cDNA or gDNA derived from T cells, B-cell-depleted T cells, or PBMCs.

Original processing methods: Reference gene primer amplification gave estimated nucleated cell counts. Sequencing was performed with immunoSEQ multiplex PCR; in TCRdb, only in-frame clones are kept and a portion is missing. That table gives V, J and clone size, and the DNA gave D and trimming. The data hold approximately 64,000 clones, with 88% observed a single time. The CDR3 runs to 15 residues. The V end was cut by 6 bases, the J end by 6 bases, with 18 bases between. CDR1 and CDR2 from the germline V gene are SNHLY and FYNNEI. The study recruited people aged roughly 18 to 100 years across approximately 24 US areas. Allocation to cohorts depended on clinical history reported by the participants.

This TCR was sampled from a woman aged 40 to 50 who had recovered from COVID-19. Sequenced: PBMCs or T cells enriched from blood (not recorded which). This chain connects TRBV2 to TRBJ1-5, with D possibly matching TRBD1 (5 bases). Written as DNA, the CDR3 is TGTGCCAGCAGACAAACAGGTGGCCGGTTTCAGCCCCAGCATTTT. Encoded protein: CASRQTGGRFQPQHF.